Sequencing of this TCR beta chain was carried out in a study of cytomegalovirus exposure and HLA in healthy donors. The germline CDR1 and CDR2 sequences are DFQATT and SNEGSKA (reference sequence). The CDR3 consists of 11 residues. After removal of 3 bases from V and 8 bases from J, the junction contained 2 bases not matched to a gene. The primer mix had 60 Vbeta and 13 Jbeta primers. Only in-frame clones appear in the TCRdb table, and some are missing; sequencing was by immunoSEQ multiplex PCR. The repertoire shows 40,000 to 45,000 clones; the top ten hold under 2%. Input material: PBMCs. The clonotype comes from a woman aged 25 to 39 in good health and CMV-seronegative. The rearrangement links TRBV20-1 to TRBJ1-1, with 8 bases that match TRBD1. CDR3 residues: CSARGDREAFF. The CDR3 nucleotides are TGCAGTGCTAGGGGGGACAGGGAAGCTTTCTTT.